This TCR beta chain appears in the sequencing data of a study of blood T cells in healthy people across ages. A second PCR, run for about 7 to 12 cycles, used a sample-barcoded 5' primer plus a J-beta primer mix. TCRdb re-analysed the 5' RACE reads in MiXCR, keeping a single row per CDR3 protein. The sample has 890,000 or so distinct CDR3 sequences, around 62% seen once; the top ten hold roughly 26%. At least ten counts were recorded for this clonotype. Its antigen is unidentified. Study-wide results and limits: Relative to aged donors, long-lived donors carried more naive CD4+ cells and displayed higher diversity.

The source of this sequence is a man under 40 in good health. Specimen: blood.

The CDR3 sequence: CASSLTQGLETEAFF. CDR3 bases: TGTGCCAGCAGCCTTACCCAGGGTTTGGAGACTGAAGCTTTCTTT. V gene TRBV3-1 combines with J gene TRBJ1-1, with D perhaps TRBD1 (5 bases). CDR3 size: 15 residues. Trimming cost V 4 bases and J 5 bases, with 17 bases left between them. Germline lookup yields CDR1 LGHDT and CDR2 YNNKEL (reference sequence).